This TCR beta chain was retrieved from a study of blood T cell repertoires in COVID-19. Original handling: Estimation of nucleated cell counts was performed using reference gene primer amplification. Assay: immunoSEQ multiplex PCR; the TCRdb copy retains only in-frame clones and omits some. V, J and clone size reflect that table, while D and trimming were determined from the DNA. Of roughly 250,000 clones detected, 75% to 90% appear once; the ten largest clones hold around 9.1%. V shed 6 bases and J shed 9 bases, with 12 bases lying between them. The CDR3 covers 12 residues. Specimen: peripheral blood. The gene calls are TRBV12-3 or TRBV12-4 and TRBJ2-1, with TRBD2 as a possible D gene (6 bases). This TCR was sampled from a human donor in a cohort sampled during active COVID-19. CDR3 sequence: CASRPLGGEQFF. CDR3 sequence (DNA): TGTGCCAGCAGACCCCTCGGGGGTGAGCAGTTCTTC.